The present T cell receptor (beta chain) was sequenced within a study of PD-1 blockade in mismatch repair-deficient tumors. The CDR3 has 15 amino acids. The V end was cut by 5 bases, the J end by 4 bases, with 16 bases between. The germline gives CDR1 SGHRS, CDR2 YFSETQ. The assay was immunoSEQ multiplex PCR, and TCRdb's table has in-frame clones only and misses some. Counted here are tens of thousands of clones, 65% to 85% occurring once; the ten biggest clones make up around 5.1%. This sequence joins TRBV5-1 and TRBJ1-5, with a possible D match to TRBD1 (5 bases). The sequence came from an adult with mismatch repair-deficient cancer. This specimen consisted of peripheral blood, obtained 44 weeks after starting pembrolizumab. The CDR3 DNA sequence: TGCGCCAGCAGTCTGGAAGGGACGGTAAATCAGCCCCAGCATTTT. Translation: CASSLEGTVNQPQHF.